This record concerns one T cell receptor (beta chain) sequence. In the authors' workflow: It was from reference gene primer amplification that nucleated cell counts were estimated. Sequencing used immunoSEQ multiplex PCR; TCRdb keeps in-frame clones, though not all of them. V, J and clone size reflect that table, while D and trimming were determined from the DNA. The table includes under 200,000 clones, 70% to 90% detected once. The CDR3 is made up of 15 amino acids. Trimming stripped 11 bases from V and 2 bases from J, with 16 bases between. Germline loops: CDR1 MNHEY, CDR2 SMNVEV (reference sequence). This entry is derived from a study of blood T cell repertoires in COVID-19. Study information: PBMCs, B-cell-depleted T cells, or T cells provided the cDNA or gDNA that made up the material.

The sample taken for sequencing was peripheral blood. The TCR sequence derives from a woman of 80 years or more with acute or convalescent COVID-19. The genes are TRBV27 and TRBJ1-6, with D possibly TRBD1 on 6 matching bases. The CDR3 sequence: CASQVQGTYNSPLHF. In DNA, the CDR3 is TGTGCCTCCCAGGTCCAGGGGACCTATAATTCACCCCTCCACTTT.